The 19 T cell receptor beta chains listed next were all sequenced from one sample in a study of T cells in Graves' hyperthyroidism and ophthalmopathy. It was RNA transcripts that yielded the amplified TCR beta CDR3 regions. Carried out on the TCR CDR3, a first-round RT-PCR used the HTBI primer set. Each CDR3 protein is one row after TCRdb ran MiXCR on the multiplex PCR reads. The sample has around 520,000 distinct CDR3 sequences; around 15% are singletons. What was sequenced was blood. All receptors derive from a woman aged 40 to 50 with Graves' hyperthyroidism.

This clonotype came up many times. V gene TRBV2 combines with J gene TRBJ2-1; D remains unclear. This CDR3 comprises 14 residues. CDR1 SNHLY and CDR2 FYNNEI come from the germline V gene. V lost 2 bases, J lost 7 bases, and 12 bases lay in between. Here the CDR3 DNA reads TGTGCCAGCAGTGAACGGCGGTCTCAGAATGAGCAGTTCTTC. This codes for CASSERRSQNEQFF.

This clonotype was seen repeatedly, ten times or more. The gene calls are TRBV27 and TRBJ2-7, with a possible D match to TRBD1 (5 bases). V was cut by 6 bases and J by 0 bases, with 12 bases left in between. Per the germline V gene, CDR1 is MNHEY and CDR2 is SMNVEV (reference sequence). This CDR3 has 14 amino acids. As DNA, the CDR3 is TGTGCCAGCAGCCCCGTTGACAGCTCCTACGAGCAGTACTTC. It is translated as CASSPVDSSYEQYF.

This clonotype was detected many times. The chain combines TRBV2 with TRBJ1-5; D call uncertain. Deletions cut 3 bases from V and 1 base from J, with 7 bases between. There are 14 residues in the CDR3. CDR1 SNHLY and CDR2 FYNNEI come from the germline V gene. In DNA, the CDR3 is TGTGCCAGCAGTGAGGTGGTCAGCAATCAGCCCCAGCATTTT. Its protein is CASSEVVSNQPQHF.

The V and J genes are TRBV6-1 and TRBJ1-3; unclear D gene. V was clipped by 6 bases and J by 0 bases, with 9 bases between them. The CDR3 contains 14 residues. Germline-derived CDR1 and CDR2 are MNHNS and SASEGT. The CDR3 loop is CASSAGDSGNTIYF. Written as DNA, the CDR3 is TGTGCCAGCAGCGCCGGGGACTCTGGAAACACCATATATTTT.

This clonotype occurred many times. The chain has TRBV11-2 and TRBJ1-1; D uncertain. V was cut by 4 bases and J by 2 bases, with 5 bases left in between. The length of the CDR3 is 12 residues. Germline CDR1 SGHAT, CDR2 FQNNGV. The CDR3 here is CASSYLNTEAFF. Written as DNA, the CDR3 is TGTGCCAGCAGCTACTTAAACACTGAAGCTTTCTTT.

This clonotype was detected many times. The chain carries TRBV7-2 and TRBJ1-5, with a tentative D call TRBD1 (5 bases). The germline V gene has CDR1 SGHTA and CDR2 FQGNSA. The CDR3 is 13 amino acids. The V and J ends lost 2 bases and 4 bases respectively, with 6 bases between them. This CDR3 reads CASSLPGNQPQHF. The CDR3 nucleotides are TGTGCCAGCAGCTTACCAGGGAATCAGCCCCAGCATTTT.

This clonotype has ten or more counts. V is TRBV27 and J is TRBJ2-7; 10 nucleotides line up with TRBD1. CDR3 length: 15 amino acids. V gave up 3 bases and J gave up 4 bases; unmatched junction bases: 6. Germline lookup yields CDR1 MNHEY and CDR2 SMNVEV (reference sequence). For the CDR3, the DNA is TGTGCCAGCAGTTTGGGGACAGGGGCCCTATACGAGCAGTACTTC. This encodes CASSLGTGALYEQYF.

The sample holds many counts of this clonotype. V and J are TRBV12-3 or TRBV12-4 and TRBJ2-7, with TRBD2 as a possible D gene (6 bases). The CDR3 is 14 amino acids. Trimming stripped 4 bases from V and 3 bases from J, with 13 bases between. CDR3 DNA: TGTGCCAGCAGTTCCTATTTGGGAGGCTACGAGCAGTACTTC. It specifies CASSSYLGGYEQYF.

This clonotype has ten or more counts. The chain carries TRBV6-1 and TRBJ1-2; tentative D call: TRBD1 (5 bases). V gave up 4 bases and J gave up 0 bases, with 18 bases separating them. Germline V gene sequence: CDR1 MNHNS, CDR2 SASEGT. The CDR3 contains 17 residues. The CDR3 DNA follows: TGTGCCAGCAGTGTACGAGGACATCGCACCCCTAACTATGGCTACACCTTC. Amino acid sequence: CASSVRGHRTPNYGYTF.

This clonotype came up many times. This sequence joins TRBV7-3 and TRBJ2-7; the match to TRBD2 covers 7 bases. Germline assignment: CDR1 SGHTA and CDR2 FQGTGA. V dropped 2 bases and J dropped 4; count of bases not matched to a gene: 11. The CDR3 loop spans 16 amino acids. CDR3 bases: TGTGCCAGCAGCTTAGGAAGGGACTACCTAGGTTACGAGCAGTACTTC. It yields the protein CASSLGRDYLGYEQYF.

This clonotype was observed a handful of times. The chain combines TRBV15 with TRBJ1-3; the D gene is possibly TRBD1 (5 bases). This CDR3 comprises 15 residues. Germline V CDR1 and CDR2: LNHNV, YYDKDF (reference sequence). V was pared by 0 bases and J by 2 bases, with 8 bases between. CDR3 in DNA: TGTGCCACCAGCAGAGACCCAGGGCCTGGAAACACCATATATTTT. It specifies CATSRDPGPGNTIYF.

This clonotype was observed many times. The chain has TRBV2 and TRBJ2-3, with D unclear. Germline-derived CDR1 and CDR2 are SNHLY and FYNNEI. V was trimmed by 6 bases and J by 0 bases, leaving 10 bases between them. CDR3 length: 14 residues. CDR3 DNA: TGTGCCAGCAGGGACCGCGAAAGCACAGATACGCAGTATTTT. Translation: CASRDRESTDTQYF.

This clonotype was counted at least ten times. The gene calls are TRBV7-2 and TRBJ1-3; tentatively, D is TRBD1 (6 bases). Per germline, CDR1 SGHTA and CDR2 FQGNSA. Trimming took 5 bases from V and 8 from J, leaving 13 bases between them. This CDR3 comprises 13 residues. This CDR3 is CASSNPGVHTIYF. The CDR3 DNA reads as TGTGCCAGCAGCAACCCAGGGGTTCACACCATATATTTT.

This clonotype was seen at least ten times. The J gene is TRBJ1-5, the V gene TRBV2, with D possibly matching TRBD1 (5 bases). Germline lookup yields CDR1 SNHLY and CDR2 FYNNEI. The CDR3 extends over 13 amino acids. The V end lost 2 bases, the J end lost 5 bases, and 7 bases lay between the germline ends. The CDR3 spells CASSETGDQPQHF. The CDR3 coding sequence is TGTGCCAGCAGTGAAACAGGCGATCAGCCCCAGCATTTT.

This clonotype was recorded many times. The chain recombines TRBV3-1 with TRBJ1-2; tentative D call: TRBD1 (5 bases). This CDR3 comprises 17 residues. Trimming stripped 0 bases from V and 0 bases from J, with 14 bases between. Germline-derived CDR1 and CDR2 are LGHDT and YNNKEL (reference sequence). The CDR3 DNA sequence: TGTGCCAGCAGCCAAGACAGGGATTTTCTTGCTAACTATGGCTACACCTTC. Its translation is CASSQDRDFLANYGYTF. The entire variable domain, with the rest obtained from reference TRBV3-1 and TRBJ1-2, is as follows: DTAVSQTPKYLVTQMGNDKSIKCEQNLGHDTMYWYKQDSKKFLKIMFSYNNKELIINETVPNRFSPKSPDKAHLNLHINSLELGDSAVYFCASSQDRDFLANYGYTFGSGTRLTVV.

This clonotype has more than one count but fewer than ten. The chain uses TRBV10-3 and TRBJ1-2; D ambiguous. The germline V gene encodes CDR1 ENHRY and CDR2 SYGVKD. The CDR3 is 15 residues long. Trimming left V 0 bases short and J 1 base short, with 9 bases between. The CDR3 DNA sequence: TGTGCCATCAGTGAGTCAGAACTACTTAACTATGGCTACACCTTC. Protein sequence: CAISESELLNYGYTF.

In this sample, this clonotype turned up a few times. Just one base apart from a much larger clone, this may be a read error. This chain joins TRBV28 and TRBJ2-3; 8 bases map to TRBD1. The V segment lost 8 bases and the J segment 6 bases; nucleotides outside the gene matches: 10. The CDR3 has 14 residues. Germline V gene lookup returns CDR1 MDHEN and CDR2 SYDVKM. The DNA of the CDR3 is TGTGCCAGCCGAATGCAGGGGGCAGCGGATACGCAGTATTTT. Its translation: CASRMQGAADTQYF.

CDR3 bases: TGTGCCAGCAGTGTACAGGGTTACACTGAAGCTTTCTTT. Protein sequence: CASSVQGYTEAFF. This rearrangement joins TRBV2 to TRBJ1-1; maybe TRBD1 (6 bases). Germline CDR1 is SNHLY and CDR2 is FYNNEI. The CDR3 is 13 amino acids. Trimming left V 4 bases short and J 3 bases short, with 9 bases between.

This clonotype was observed a few times. The chain carries TRBV6-2 or TRBV6-3 and TRBJ2-1; TRBD2 aligns across 8 bases. V lost 6 bases to trimming and J lost 6 bases; unmatched junction nucleotides: 10. Germline-derived CDR1 and CDR2 are MNHEY and SVGEGT. CDR3 length: 15 amino acids. The CDR3 DNA is TGTGCCAGCAGCAGGACTAGCAGGAGGGCCAATGAGCAGTTCTTC. Translated, it gives CASSRTSRRANEQFF.